The 20 T cell receptor beta chains in this list originate from one sample, sequenced in a study of T cell clones after liver transplantation. Clones were sequenced by immunoSEQ multiplex PCR, and TCRdb holds only the in-frame ones, with some missing. This table holds roughly 100,000 clones, 80% to 90% found once. Sequencing used CD4+ T cells from blood, obtained roughly 50 months after liver transplant. Receptors originate from a human patient who received a liver transplant. A subset of T cells may come from the graft donor.

The chain recombines TRBV19 with TRBJ2-7; 11 bases agree with TRBD1. This CDR3 region has 14 residues. The germline CDR1 and CDR2 sequences are LNHDA and SQIVND (reference sequence). The J segment lost 3 bases and the V segment lost 6 bases, leaving 4 bases of the junction unmatched. CDR3 sequence (DNA): TGTGCCAGTAGAAAGGGACAGGGGGTCTACGAGCAGTACTTC. Amino acids: CASRKGQGVYEQYF. The whole variable domain, filled in from reference TRBV19 and TRBJ2-7, reads DGGITQSPKYLFRKEGQNVTLSCEQNLNHDAMYWYRQDPGQGLRLIYYSQIVNDFQKGDIAEGYSVSREKKESFPLTVTSAQKNPTAFYLCASRKGQGVYEQYFGPGTRLTVT.

The rearrangement joins TRBV5-1 to TRBJ1-6, with a tentative D call TRBD1 (5 bases). Germline V lookup: CDR1 SGHRS, CDR2 YFSETQ. V lost 0 bases and J lost 10, with 14 bases in between. This CDR3 is 15 amino acids long. CDR3 loop: CASSLDGRESSPLHF. Written as DNA, the CDR3 is TGCGCCAGCAGCTTGGATGGCAGGGAAAGCTCACCCCTCCACTTT.

The chain is built from TRBV18 and TRBJ1-5; no clear D. This CDR3 is built from 13 residues. Germline values: CDR1 KGHSH, CDR2 LQKENI. The V gene lost 3 bases and the J gene lost 8 bases, with 11 bases spanning the gap. CDR3 protein: CASSPSATKPQHF. Here the CDR3 DNA reads TGTGCCAGCTCACCTTCAGCCACAAAGCCCCAGCATTTT.

This sequence joins TRBV6-5 and TRBJ1-6; TRBD1 might be the D (6 bases). The germline V gene has CDR1 MNHEY and CDR2 SVGAGI. This CDR3 region has 15 residues. Trimming took 2 bases from V and 6 from J, leaving 11 bases between them. The CDR3 nucleotides read TGTGCCAGCAGTTACGGTTCAGGGGTTAATTCACCCCTCCACTTT. Protein product: CASSYGSGVNSPLHF.

The chain links TRBV5-1 to TRBJ2-1; D is possibly TRBD1 (6 bases). The CDR3 contains 17 residues. Trimming left V 4 bases short and J 0 bases short, with 17 bases between. The germline V gene encodes CDR1 SGHRS and CDR2 YFSETQ. The DNA for the CDR3 is TGCGCCAGCAGCCCAGGAGAGGGGGTGAGCTCCTACAATGAGCAGTTCTTC. Its translation: CASSPGEGVSSYNEQFF.

The chain couples TRBV9 to TRBJ1-6; D not certain. Germline lookup yields CDR1 SGDLS and CDR2 YYNGEE. V was trimmed by 4 bases and J by 7 bases, leaving 15 bases between them. CDR3 size: 15 residues. The CDR3 bases are TGTGCCAGCAGCCCCCGAGCAGCAGACAATTCACCCCTCCACTTT. Translating it yields CASSPRAADNSPLHF.

The V call is TRBV5-1, the J call TRBJ1-5, with D possibly matching TRBD1 (5 bases). Germline CDR1 SGHRS, CDR2 YFSETQ. V gave up 0 bases and J gave up 9 bases, with 13 bases separating them. This CDR3 is 14 amino acids long. Written as DNA, the CDR3 is TGCGCCAGCAGCTTGGGTACAGGAGAGGGGCCCCAGCATTTT. Translating it yields CASSLGTGEGPQHF.

The V gene is TRBV4-3, the J gene TRBJ1-5; D is ambiguous. Trimming removed 0 bases at V and 4 bases at J, with 7 bases between. The CDR3 sequence is 14 residues long. CDR1 LGHNA and CDR2 YSLEER come from the germline V gene. CDR3 sequence (DNA): TGCGCCAGCAGCCAAGAGGGAGCGAATCAGCCCCAGCATTTT. This codes for CASSQEGANQPQHF.

The V and J genes are TRBV10-3 and TRBJ1-2, with D perhaps matching TRBD1 (6 bases). Looked up from germline, CDR1 is ENHRY and CDR2 is SYGVKD. V lost 2 bases, J lost 5 bases, and 12 bases lay in between. This CDR3 comprises 14 residues. The CDR3 DNA follows: TGTGCCATCAGTGAGCGGGGGGCCCTATATGGCTACACCTTC. Its protein product is CAISERGALYGYTF.

This chain uses TRBV6-5 with TRBJ1-2; 7 bases fit TRBD1. Germline CDR1 and CDR2: MNHEY and SVGAGI. V trimming: 6 bases; J trimming: 4 bases; junction bases outside the gene matches: 11. The CDR3 totals 15 residues. The CDR3 sequence: CASRHNRQGGYGYTF. The DNA of the CDR3 is TGTGCCAGCAGGCATAACCGCCAGGGGGGCTATGGCTACACCTTC.

The V call is TRBV9, the J call TRBJ2-1; 12 bases map to TRBD2. V dropped 4 bases and J dropped 6; count of bases not matched to a gene: 11. The V gene's germline CDR1 is SGDLS and CDR2 YYNGEE. The CDR3 length is 17 residues. For the CDR3, the DNA is TGTGCCAGCAGCCCGGGAGCCGCTAGCGGGAGGGCCAATGAGCAGTTCTTC. Protein sequence: CASSPGAASGRANEQFF.

V usage is TRBV29-1 and J usage is TRBJ2-5; the D is unclear. The CDR3 sequence is 11 residues long. Trimming took off 7 bases at V and 4 bases at J, with 10 bases between the two ends. Germline CDR1 and CDR2: SQVTM and ANQGSEA. The CDR3 here is CSACPSETQYF. For the CDR3, the DNA is TGCAGCGCCTGCCCGTCAGAGACCCAGTACTTC.

This clone was recorded a few times. This chain links TRBV6-1 with TRBJ2-7, with D possibly matching TRBD2 (6 bases). The CDR3 has 14 residues. Germline CDR1 reads MNHNS; CDR2 reads SASEGT. V was clipped by 6 bases and J by 5 bases, with 17 bases between them. The CDR3 sequence: CASSRDSLHHEQYF. The CDR3 DNA follows: TGTGCCAGCAGCCGGGACTCACTCCATCACGAGCAGTACTTC.

V usage is TRBV19 and J usage is TRBJ2-3; 7 bases align to TRBD2. V trimming: 6 bases; J trimming: 10 bases; junction bases outside the gene matches: 13. The CDR3 totals 14 residues. The germline V gene has CDR1 LNHDA and CDR2 SQIVND (reference sequence). The CDR3 protein is CASRTQRGGQAQYF. The CDR3 DNA follows: TGTGCCAGTAGGACCCAGCGGGGCGGGCAAGCGCAGTATTTT.

The rearrangement links TRBV19 to TRBJ1-5, with D possibly matching TRBD1 (5 bases). From germline, CDR1 is LNHDA and CDR2 SQIVND (reference sequence). V lost 4 bases, J lost 2 bases, and 15 bases lay in between. The CDR3 has 16 residues. CDR3 in DNA: TGTGCCAGTAGTACCCGGTGGGGGAAAGGCAATCAGCCCCAGCATTTT. As protein: CASSTRWGKGNQPQHF.

This sequence joins TRBV10-3 and TRBJ1-1; no clear D gene. This CDR3 is 13 amino acids long. Germline V gene data show CDR1 as ENHRY and CDR2 as SYGVKD. The germline V and J ends were trimmed by 11 bases and 3 bases, with 16 bases remaining between them. The CDR3: CALRSELDTEAFF. The CDR3 DNA sequence: TGTGCCCTTCGGTCCGAGTTGGACACTGAAGCTTTCTTT.

The V and J genes are TRBV27 and TRBJ2-6; D is uncertain. The germline CDR1 and CDR2 sequences are MNHEY and SMNVEV (reference sequence). CDR3 size: 17 residues. V was cut by 4 bases and J by 0 bases, with 13 bases left in between. CDR3 sequence (DNA): TGTGCCAGCAGTTCCCCGTTGCAGTTCTCTGGGGCCAACGTCCTGACTTTC. Translating it yields CASSSPLQFSGANVLTF. The full variable domain, with the rest looked up from reference TRBV27 and TRBJ2-6, is EAQVTQNPRYLITVTGKKLTVTCSQNMNHEYMSWYRQDPGLGLRQIYYSMNVEVTDKGDVPEGYKVSRKEKRNFPLILESPSPNQTSLYFCASSSPLQFSGANVLTFGAGSRLTVL.

The rearrangement links TRBV19 to TRBJ2-3, with 8 bases identical to TRBD2. After removal of 5 bases from V and 0 bases from J, the junction contained 13 bases not matched to a gene. The CDR3 contains 18 residues. The V gene's germline CDR1 is LNHDA and CDR2 SQIVND (reference sequence). In DNA form, the CDR3 reads TGTGCCAGTAGTCTCTCCCGGACTAGCAGGCCTAGCACAGATACGCAGTATTTT. It codes for CASSLSRTSRPSTDTQYF.

The chain couples TRBV5-4 to TRBJ1-2, with D maybe TRBD1 (6 bases). The V end lost 3 bases, the J end lost 2 bases, and 8 bases lay between the germline ends. The CDR3 is made up of 13 amino acids. In germline, CDR1 is SGHNT, CDR2 YYREEE (reference sequence). The CDR3 DNA reads TGTGCCAGCAGCTCACAGGGAAACTATGGCTACACCTTC. Translation gives CASSSQGNYGYTF.

In DNA, the CDR3 is TGTGCCTGGAGTTTCCTCCAGGGGCCTGGGAATGGCTACACCTTC. Encoded protein: CAWSFLQGPGNGYTF. The rearrangement uses TRBV30 and TRBJ1-2, with D tentatively TRBD1 (6 bases). With 2 bases removed from V and 6 bases from J, the gap between germline ends came to 19 bases. Germline-derived CDR1 and CDR2 are GTSNPN and SVGIG (reference sequence). This CDR3 is 15 amino acids long.